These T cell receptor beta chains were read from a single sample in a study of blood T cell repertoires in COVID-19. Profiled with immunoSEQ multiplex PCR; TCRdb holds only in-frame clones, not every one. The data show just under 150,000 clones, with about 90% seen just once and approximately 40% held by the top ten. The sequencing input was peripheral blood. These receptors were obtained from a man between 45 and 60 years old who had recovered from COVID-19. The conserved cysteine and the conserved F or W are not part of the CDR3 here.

CDR3: ASSLPGQGRGEQY; J: TRBJ2-7; V: TRBV7-2
CDR3: ASSPQTGNNEQF; J: TRBJ2-1; V: TRBV18
CDR3: ASSETSGGFYQETQY; J: TRBJ2-5; V: TRBV6-1
CDR3: ASSQDLPGRGTNEKLF; J: TRBJ1-4; V: TRBV4-3
CDR3: ASSLGQGAETQY; J: TRBJ2-5; V: TRBV5-1
CDR3: ASSAGGRRVSQY; J: TRBJ2-3; V: TRBV3-1/TRBV3-2
CDR3: ASSLEGEYTEAF; J: TRBJ1-1; V: TRBV5-1
CDR3: ASSQDRENNEQF; J: TRBJ2-1; V: TRBV4-1
CDR3: ASSLVPSTGRVVNSPLH; J: TRBJ1-6; V: TRBV7-8
CDR3: ASSYDRSSYNSPLH; J: TRBJ1-6; V: TRBV6-2/TRBV6-3
CDR3: ASSQTYNEQF; J: TRBJ2-1; V: TRBV27
CDR3: ASSHAGTGSFSGYT; J: TRBJ1-2; V: TRBV4-3
CDR3: ASSEKAQVGIRFSTDTQY; J: TRBJ2-3; V: TRBV6-1
CDR3: ASSLDPGTGGRSGNTIY; J: TRBJ1-3; V: TRBV5-1
CDR3: ASSKTGGANTGELF; J: TRBJ2-2; V: TRBV5-6
CDR3: ASSYSRTGGAHEQY; J: TRBJ2-7; V: TRBV6-2/TRBV6-3
CDR3: AIRDYATQADTQY; J: TRBJ2-3; V: TRBV10-3
CDR3: ASSQGTGSGTEAF; J: TRBJ1-1; V: TRBV3-1/TRBV3-2
CDR3: ASSQGWAGKKPLYNEQF; J: TRBJ2-1; V: TRBV14
CDR3: ASSIWGTTTNEKLF; J: TRBJ1-4; V: TRBV19
CDR3: ASSQQGLAGGVLNTDTQY; J: TRBJ2-3; V: TRBV4-1
CDR3: ATWDRGQEEKLF; J: TRBJ1-4; V: TRBV19
CDR3: ASSPRDSSYNEQF; J: TRBJ2-1; V: TRBV13
CDR3: ASSLVGATYEQY; J: TRBJ2-7; V: TRBV5-1
CDR3: ASRESTKEFQF; J: TRBJ2-1; V: TRBV13
CDR3: ASSKCDRRSETQY; J: TRBJ2-5; V: TRBV21-1
CDR3: ASSAIGTANQPQH; J: TRBJ1-5; V: TRBV7-2
CDR3: ASSFGTPYEQY; J: TRBJ2-7; V: TRBV6-2/TRBV6-3
CDR3: ASSQVRGFTEAF; J: TRBJ1-1; V: TRBV14
CDR3: ASSFSGGRNTQY; J: TRBJ2-3; V: TRBV7-2
CDR3: ASNRDTQETQY; J: TRBJ2-5; V: TRBV7-9
CDR3: ASSKGTGAFNQPQH; J: TRBJ1-5; V: TRBV5-6
CDR3: ASSFGLAGGPNEQF; J: TRBJ2-1; V: TRBV7-2
CDR3: ASRASGREETQY; J: TRBJ2-5; V: TRBV10-2
CDR3: ASSSGTGSAEAF; J: TRBJ1-1; V: TRBV5-4
CDR3: ASSSREVPYEQY; J: TRBJ2-7; V: TRBV11-3
CDR3: ASSLGPPTATYGYT; J: TRBJ1-2; V: TRBV5-1
CDR3: ASSDRGQSPLH; J: TRBJ1-6; V: TRBV11-2
CDR3: ASSLAPGDSYNEQF; J: TRBJ2-1; V: TRBV7-2
CDR3: ASSSGMGGVYEQY; J: TRBJ2-7; V: TRBV9
CDR3: ASSLESAYTGELF; J: TRBJ2-2; V: TRBV7-2
CDR3: ASRPLGQGAYEQY; J: TRBJ2-7; V: TRBV7-8
CDR3: ASSYQAGKNTEAF; J: TRBJ1-1; V: TRBV5-1
CDR3: ASSSPRGSNTGELF; J: TRBJ2-2; V: TRBV27
CDR3: ASSRRGQDYGYT; J: TRBJ1-2; V: TRBV19
CDR3: ASSPQVYEQY; J: TRBJ2-7; V: TRBV12-3/TRBV12-4
CDR3: ASSLEDTGETDEQY; J: TRBJ2-7; V: TRBV11-3
CDR3: ASSSGIRTDTQY; J: TRBJ2-3; V: TRBV7-7
CDR3: ASSYSSAGTGYTGELF; J: TRBJ2-2; V: TRBV6-2/TRBV6-3
CDR3: ASSQYAGSTGELF; J: TRBJ2-2; V: TRBV2
CDR3: ASSLARLTGELF; J: TRBJ2-2; V: TRBV11-3
CDR3: ASSSEGLLGEKLF; J: TRBJ1-4; V: TRBV7-9
CDR3: ASTSRQGLGSGNTIY; J: TRBJ1-3; V: TRBV19